Presented here are 15 T cell receptor beta chains from one specimen sequenced in a study of T cells after yellow fever vaccination. TCRdb ran MiXCR on the 5' RACE reads and lists one entry per CDR3 protein. This table holds 510,000 or so distinct CDR3 sequences, under 25% found once. This material consisted of PBMCs, taken 15 days after the yellow fever booster vaccination. The source of these receptors is a man in his thirties or forties who received the YFV17D yellow fever vaccine.

This clonotype occurred a few times. The gene calls are TRBV29-1 and TRBJ2-7, with 8 bases that match TRBD2. Trimming took 4 bases from V and 3 from J; bases not matched to a gene: 5. Per germline, CDR1 SQVTM and CDR2 ANQGSEA. The CDR3 consists of 13 residues. In nucleotides, the CDR3 is TGCAGCGTTGTTGGCGGGGGGTACTACGAGCAGTACTTC. Residues: CSVVGGGYYEQYF.

There are a few counts of this clonotype. The chain combines TRBV29-1 with TRBJ1-1, with 8 bases fitting TRBD1. CDR3 length: 12 residues. CDR1 is SQVTM and CDR2 is ANQGSEA in the germline V gene. V dropped 7 bases and J dropped 5; count of bases not matched to a gene: 6. The CDR3 sequence: CSADRGGTEAFF. DNA for the CDR3: TGCAGCGCCGACAGGGGTGGTACTGAAGCTTTCTTT.

This clonotype has only a few counts. The J gene is TRBJ2-7, the V gene TRBV7-2; 13 positions match TRBD2. The ends lost 4 bases at V and 2 bases at J; junction bases unmatched: 2. The CDR3 is made up of 15 amino acids. Per the germline V gene, CDR1 is SGHTA and CDR2 is FQGNSA. CDR3 bases: TGTGCCAGCAGCTCCACTAGCGGGAGGGCCTACGAGCAGTACTTC. Amino acid sequence: CASSSTSGRAYEQYF.

The chain carries TRBV12-3 or TRBV12-4 and TRBJ2-6, with 8 bases matching TRBD1. Trimming cost V 8 bases and J 8 bases; bases outside gene matches: 8. This CDR3 is 14 amino acids long. The CDR3 bases are TGTGCCAGCGTTGCAGGACAGGGTACCAACGTCCTGACTTTC. Its protein product is CASVAGQGTNVLTF.

This chain uses TRBV4-2 with TRBJ1-4; D perhaps matches TRBD1 (6 bases). This CDR3 contains 14 residues. Germline V gene lookup returns CDR1 LGHNA and CDR2 YNFKEQ. Trimming took 0 bases from V and 7 from J, leaving 9 bases between them. This CDR3 reads CASSQEGGSEKLFF. In nucleotides, the CDR3 is TGTGCCAGCAGCCAAGAAGGGGGGTCTGAAAAACTGTTTTTT.

V gene TRBV6-5 combines with J gene TRBJ1-4; 7 nucleotides align to TRBD1. In germline, CDR1 is MNHEY, CDR2 SVGAGI. V was pared by 4 bases and J by 6 bases, with 11 bases of the junction left unmatched. This CDR3 spans 16 amino acids. DNA for the CDR3: TGTGCCAGCAGTTTCCGCCGGACAGGCGGCGATGAAAAACTGTTTTTT. This translates into CASSFRRTGGDEKLFF.

This clonotype occurred a few times. The J gene is TRBJ2-1, the V gene TRBV5-1; D remains unclear. The V and J ends lost 6 bases and 0 bases respectively, with 16 bases between them. The CDR3 has 16 amino acids. Germline loops: CDR1 SGHRS, CDR2 YFSETQ. This chain's CDR3 is CASTLRLQSSYNEQFF. The CDR3 region has the DNA TGCGCCAGCACACTCAGGCTTCAGAGCTCCTACAATGAGCAGTTCTTC.

The chain recombines TRBV5-1 with TRBJ2-1, with D perhaps TRBD1 (5 bases). Trimming cost V 2 bases and J 2 bases, with 8 bases left between them. CDR3 length: 14 residues. Germline values: CDR1 SGHRS, CDR2 YFSETQ. The CDR3 region is CASSFRVAYNEQFF. For the CDR3, the DNA is TGCGCCAGCAGCTTCAGGGTCGCCTACAATGAGCAGTTCTTC. The full variable domain, completed using reference TRBV5-1 and TRBJ2-1, is KAGVTQTPRYLIKTRGQQVTLSCSPISGHRSVSWYQQTPGQGLQFLFEYFSETQRNKGNFPGRFSGRQFSNSRSEMNVSTLELGDSALYLCASSFRVAYNEQFFGPGTRLTVL.

This clonotype has a handful of counts. The CDR3 DNA reads as TGCAGCGCCGCGACAGGGGTTAATGAGCAGTTCTTC. This translates into CSAATGVNEQFF. V gene TRBV29-1 combines with J gene TRBJ2-1; 8 nucleotides agree with TRBD1. Germline CDR1 SQVTM, CDR2 ANQGSEA. Trimming cost V 7 bases and J 7 bases; bases outside gene matches: 6. This CDR3 spans 12 amino acids.

The V call is TRBV7-6, the J call TRBJ2-7, with 7 bases fitting TRBD2. Trimming removed 5 bases from V and 6 bases from J; junction bases left unmatched: 13. The CDR3 covers 15 residues. Germline CDR1 is SGHVS and CDR2 is FNYEAQ. Written as DNA, the CDR3 is TGTGCCAGCAGCCGAATTCCCGGGACTACGAGCGAGCAGTACTTC. Translating gives CASSRIPGTTSEQYF.

The chain carries TRBV6-1 and TRBJ2-3; either TRBD1 or TRBD2 may fit D (6 bases each). Germline V gives CDR1 MNHNS, CDR2 SASEGT. There are 14 residues in the CDR3. V was trimmed by 6 bases and J by 4 bases, leaving 14 bases between them. CDR3 amino acids: CASRRGASADTQYF. In nucleotides, the CDR3 is TGTGCCAGCAGGAGGGGGGCTAGCGCAGATACGCAGTATTTT.

This clonotype was found a few times. This chain joins TRBV3-1 and TRBJ1-4; TRBD1 is a possible D gene (5 bases). The CDR3 totals 15 residues. Germline V lookup: CDR1 LGHDT, CDR2 YNNKEL (reference sequence). V shed 1 base and J shed 8 bases, with 14 bases lying between them. The CDR3 sequence: CASSQGSFGTEKLFF. The CDR3 DNA is TGTGCCAGCAGCCAAGGATCCTTCGGGACGGAAAAACTGTTTTTT.

V is TRBV29-1 and J is TRBJ2-5, with D perhaps being TRBD1 or TRBD2 (5 bases each). The V end was cut by 3 bases, the J end by 1 base, with 9 bases between. This CDR3 has 13 amino acids. The germline V gene has CDR1 SQVTM and CDR2 ANQGSEA. DNA for the CDR3: TGCAGCGTTGATTGGGGGACCCAAGAGACCCAGTACTTC. It is translated as CSVDWGTQETQYF.

In its sample, this clonotype was seen many times. V usage is TRBV12-3 or TRBV12-4 and J usage is TRBJ2-3, with D perhaps assigned TRBD1 or TRBD2 (5 bases each). The length of the CDR3 is 12 residues. Trimming stripped 6 bases from V and 5 bases from J, with 9 bases between. CDR3 coding DNA: TGTGCCAGCAGCCGGGACGTAGATACGCAGTATTTT. Its protein product is CASSRDVDTQYF.

The V and J genes are TRBV7-9 and TRBJ2-7, with a tentative D call TRBD2 (5 bases). The CDR3 runs 13 residues. Trimming took off 3 bases at V and 6 bases at J, with 12 bases between the two ends. CDR1 SEHNR and CDR2 FQNEAQ come from the germline V gene (reference sequence). The CDR3 region has the DNA TGTGCCAGCAGCTTTCAATCTGGAGGCGAGCAGTACTTC. Protein product: CASSFQSGGEQYF.